A selection of T cell receptor beta chains follows, all from one sample in a study of cytomegalovirus exposure and HLA in healthy donors. Sequencing was performed with immunoSEQ multiplex PCR; in TCRdb, only in-frame clones are kept and a portion is missing. The sample holds about 150,000 clones, 79% seen once. Sequenced input: PBMCs. These receptors were collected from a middle-aged man in good health and CMV-seropositive. Each CDR3 is given with its conserved first and last residue. The D gene is left open where the match is weak. Some rows mark clone size as missing; the rest say once, few, many or name a class of expanded clone.

D: TRBD2; size: few; V: TRBV4-2; J: TRBJ2-3; CDR3: CASSPSAGGSDTQYF; DNA: TGTGCCAGCAGCCCCTCAGCGGGAGGCTCAGATACGCAGTATTTT
D: -; size: -; V: TRBV14; J: TRBJ1-1; CDR3: CASSQGPEAFF; DNA: TGTGCCAGCAGCCAGGGCCCTGAAGCTTTCTTT
D: TRBD2; size: -; V: TRBV28; J: TRBJ2-3; CDR3: CASRQTSGSFLRDTQYF; DNA: TGTGCCAGCAGACAGACTAGCGGGAGTTTTTTGAGGGATACGCAGTATTTT
D: -; size: -; V: TRBV7-9; J: TRBJ2-1; CDR3: CASSLAQGLNNEQFF; DNA: TGTGCCAGCAGCTTAGCACAGGGTTTGAACAATGAGCAGTTCTTC
D: -; size: -; V: TRBV10-2; J: TRBJ2-7; CDR3: CASSESRYEQYF; DNA: TGCGCCAGCAGTGAGAGCAGGTACGAGCAGTACTTC
D: -; size: -; V: TRBV11-3; J: TRBJ1-1; CDR3: CASSLENRYTEAFF; DNA: TGTGCCAGCAGCTTAGAGAACAGATACACTGAAGCTTTCTTT
D: -; size: -; V: TRBV5-1; J: TRBJ1-1; CDR3: CASSLAVRMNTEAFF; DNA: TGCGCCAGCAGCTTGGCCGTGAGAATGAACACTGAAGCTTTCTTT
D: -; size: once; V: TRBV5-1; J: TRBJ1-6; CDR3: CASSFSTRRNSPLHF; DNA: TGCGCCAGCAGCTTTAGTACACGGAGGAATTCACCCCTCCACTTT
D: TRBD1; size: once; V: TRBV7-9; J: TRBJ2-7; CDR3: CSSSLSGGEYF; DNA: TGTTCCAGCAGCTTATCAGGGGGCGAGTACTTC
D: TRBD1; size: -; V: TRBV11-2; J: TRBJ1-2; CDR3: CASSASTGPLGYTF; DNA: TGTGCCAGCAGCGCCTCGACAGGGCCCTTGGGCTACACCTTC
D: -; size: -; V: TRBV7-9; J: TRBJ2-3; CDR3: CSSSLSTDTQYF; DNA: TGTTCCAGCAGCCTAAGCACAGATACGCAGTATTTT
D: TRBD2; size: -; V: TRBV9; J: TRBJ2-7; CDR3: CASSGGRGTRYHEQYF; DNA: TGTGCCAGCAGCGGGGGCCGGGGGACTAGGTACCACGAGCAGTACTTC
D: -; size: -; V: TRBV7-2; J: TRBJ2-1; CDR3: CASSLRGLASNEQFF; DNA: TGTGCCAGCAGCTTAAGGGGGCTAGCGTCCAATGAGCAGTTCTTC
D: TRBD1; size: -; V: TRBV6-1; J: TRBJ1-2; CDR3: CASSRSGTDYGYTF; DNA: TGTGCCAGCAGCCGTAGTGGGACAGACTATGGCTACACCTTC
D: TRBD2; size: -; V: TRBV29-1; J: TRBJ2-7; CDR3: CSVGRELAGYEQYF; DNA: TGCAGCGTTGGTCGAGAGCTAGCGGGCTACGAGCAGTACTTC
D: TRBD2; size: few; V: TRBV28; J: TRBJ2-3; CDR3: CASSLRTSGPNTQYF; DNA: TGTGCCAGCAGTTTAAGGACTAGCGGGCCAAATACGCAGTATTTT
D: -; size: few; V: TRBV14; J: TRBJ2-5; CDR3: CASSQWDTGQETQYF; DNA: TGTGCCAGCAGCCAATGGGATACGGGGCAAGAGACCCAGTACTTC
D: -; size: few; V: TRBV18; J: TRBJ2-1; CDR3: CASSPDIYNEQFF; DNA: TGTGCCAGCTCACCAGACATTTACAATGAGCAGTTCTTC
D: -; size: -; V: TRBV10-2; J: TRBJ2-7; CDR3: CASKRDKIYF; DNA: TGCGCCAGCAAACGGGACAAAATCTACTTC
D: TRBD2; size: -; V: TRBV10-3; J: TRBJ2-3; CDR3: CAISESLAGGPVDTQYF; DNA: TGTGCCATCAGTGAGTCTCTAGCGGGAGGGCCGGTAGATACGCAGTATTTT
D: TRBD1; size: -; V: TRBV5-6; J: TRBJ1-6; CDR3: CASRGTGYNSPLHF; DNA: TGTGCCAGCAGAGGGACAGGCTATAATTCACCCCTCCACTTT
D: -; size: -; V: TRBV6-6; J: TRBJ1-2; CDR3: CASSLLQGYTF; DNA: TGTGCCAGCAGCCTCCTTCAGGGCTACACCTTC
D: TRBD1; size: -; V: TRBV27; J: TRBJ1-5; CDR3: CASSSGQGIYSNQPQHF; DNA: TGTGCCAGCAGTTCGGGACAGGGGATTTATAGCAATCAGCCCCAGCATTTT
D: -; size: -; V: TRBV19; J: TRBJ2-2; CDR3: CASARTGTQTGELFF; DNA: TGTGCCAGTGCTCGAACGGGAACCCAGACCGGGGAGCTGTTTTTT
D: -; size: once; V: TRBV9; J: TRBJ1-6; CDR3: CASSAALDNSPLHF; DNA: TGTGCCAGCAGCGCCGCACTCGATAATTCACCCCTCCACTTT
D: -; size: once; V: TRBV6-6; J: TRBJ1-1; CDR3: CASRQMNTEAFF; DNA: TGTGCCAGCAGACAGATGAACACTGAAGCTTTCTTT
D: -; size: -; V: TRBV21-1; J: TRBJ2-1; CDR3: CASSSSGTGVDEQFF; DNA: TGTGCCAGCAGCAGTTCCGGGACAGGAGTGGATGAGCAGTTCTTC
D: TRBD2; size: few; V: TRBV5-1; J: TRBJ2-1; CDR3: CASSLISSGFNEQFF; DNA: TGCGCCAGCAGCTTGATTTCTAGCGGGTTCAATGAGCAGTTCTTC
D: -; size: -; V: TRBV28; J: TRBJ2-7; CDR3: CASSSVLSYEQYF; DNA: TGTGCCAGCAGTTCCGTACTCTCCTACGAGCAGTACTTC
D: TRBD1; size: once; V: TRBV12-5; J: TRBJ2-7; CDR3: CASGPDRGPCYEQYF; DNA: TGTGCTAGTGGACCGGACAGGGGGCCTTGCTACGAGCAGTACTTC
D: TRBD1; size: -; V: TRBV5-6; J: TRBJ2-7; CDR3: CASSLVGTGYEQYF; DNA: TGTGCCAGCAGCTTGGTGGGGACAGGCTACGAGCAGTACTTC
D: -; size: -; V: TRBV4-1; J: TRBJ2-7; CDR3: CASSQILVSSYEQYF; DNA: TGCGCCAGCAGCCAAATACTAGTTTCGTCCTACGAGCAGTACTTC
D: -; size: -; V: TRBV2; J: TRBJ2-5; CDR3: CASSGSGETQYF; DNA: TGTGCCAGCAGTGGATCCGGGGAGACCCAGTACTTC
D: -; size: once; V: TRBV6-1; J: TRBJ2-5; CDR3: CASSEALGQGETQYF; DNA: TGTGCCAGCAGTGAAGCGCTTGGGCAGGGGGAGACCCAGTACTTC
D: -; size: -; V: TRBV28; J: TRBJ1-2; CDR3: CASRTHTETGNYGYTF; DNA: TGTGCCAGCAGAACCCACACAGAAACCGGTAACTATGGCTACACCTTC